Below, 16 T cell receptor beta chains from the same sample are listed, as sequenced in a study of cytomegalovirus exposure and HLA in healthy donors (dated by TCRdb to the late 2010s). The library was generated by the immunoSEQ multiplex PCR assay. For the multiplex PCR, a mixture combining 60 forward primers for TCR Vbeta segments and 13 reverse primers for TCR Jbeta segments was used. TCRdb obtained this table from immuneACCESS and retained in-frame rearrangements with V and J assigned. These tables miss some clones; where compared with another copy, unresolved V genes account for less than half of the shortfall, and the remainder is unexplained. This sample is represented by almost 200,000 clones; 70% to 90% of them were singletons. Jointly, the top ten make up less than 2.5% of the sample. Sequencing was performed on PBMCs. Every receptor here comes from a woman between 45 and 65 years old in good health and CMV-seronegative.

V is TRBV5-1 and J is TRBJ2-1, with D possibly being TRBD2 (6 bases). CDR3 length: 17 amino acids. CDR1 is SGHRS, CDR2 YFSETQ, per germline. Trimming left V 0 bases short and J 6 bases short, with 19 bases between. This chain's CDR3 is CASSLVLAREVVNEQFF. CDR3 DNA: TGCGCCAGCAGCTTGGTGCTAGCGAGGGAGGTAGTCAATGAGCAGTTCTTC.

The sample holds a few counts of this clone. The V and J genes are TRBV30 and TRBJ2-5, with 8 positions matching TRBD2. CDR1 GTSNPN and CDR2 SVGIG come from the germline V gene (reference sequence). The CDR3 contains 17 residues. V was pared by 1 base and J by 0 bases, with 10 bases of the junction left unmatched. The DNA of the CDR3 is TGTGCCTGGAGTGAAGGGGCGGGAGGCCCGTACCAAGAGACCCAGTACTTC. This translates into CAWSEGAGGPYQETQYF.

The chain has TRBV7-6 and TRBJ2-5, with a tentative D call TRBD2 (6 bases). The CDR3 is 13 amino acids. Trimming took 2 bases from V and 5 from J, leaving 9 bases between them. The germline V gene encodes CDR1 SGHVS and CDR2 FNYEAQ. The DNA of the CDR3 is TGTGCCAGCAGCTTATGGGACTGGGAGACCCAGTACTTC. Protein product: CASSLWDWETQYF.

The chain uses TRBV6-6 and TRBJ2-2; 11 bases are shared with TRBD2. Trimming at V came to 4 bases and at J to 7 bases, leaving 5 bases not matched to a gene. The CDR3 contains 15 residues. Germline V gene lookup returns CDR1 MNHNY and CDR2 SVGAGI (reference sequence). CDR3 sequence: CASSLLAGVGGELFF. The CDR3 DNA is TGTGCCAGCAGTTTACTAGCGGGAGTGGGCGGGGAGCTGTTTTTT.

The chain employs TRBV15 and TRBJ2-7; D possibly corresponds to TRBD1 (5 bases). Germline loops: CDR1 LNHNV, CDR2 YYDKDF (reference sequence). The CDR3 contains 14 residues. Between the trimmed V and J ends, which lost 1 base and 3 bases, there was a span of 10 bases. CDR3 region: CATSRVQGSYEQYF. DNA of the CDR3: TGTGCCACCAGCAGAGTGCAGGGTAGCTACGAGCAGTACTTC.

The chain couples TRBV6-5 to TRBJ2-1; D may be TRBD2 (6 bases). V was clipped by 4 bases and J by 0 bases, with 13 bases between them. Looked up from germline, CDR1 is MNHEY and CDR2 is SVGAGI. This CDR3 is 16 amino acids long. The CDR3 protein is CASSLGLSSSYNEQFF. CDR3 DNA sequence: TGTGCCAGCAGTTTGGGACTGTCGAGCTCCTACAATGAGCAGTTCTTC.

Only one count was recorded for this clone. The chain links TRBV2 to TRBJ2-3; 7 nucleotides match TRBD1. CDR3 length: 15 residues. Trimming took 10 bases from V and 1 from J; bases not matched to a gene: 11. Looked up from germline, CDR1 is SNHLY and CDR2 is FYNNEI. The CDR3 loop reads CANSRQGGGTDTQYF. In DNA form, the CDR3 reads TGTGCCAACTCGAGACAGGGTGGAGGCACAGATACGCAGTATTTT.

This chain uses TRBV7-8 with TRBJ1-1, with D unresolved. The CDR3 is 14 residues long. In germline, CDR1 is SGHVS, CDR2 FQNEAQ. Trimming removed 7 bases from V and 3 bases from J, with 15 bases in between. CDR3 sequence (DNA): TGTGCCAGCAAACTGACTCTCGGTGACACTGAAGCTTTCTTT. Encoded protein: CASKLTLGDTEAFF.

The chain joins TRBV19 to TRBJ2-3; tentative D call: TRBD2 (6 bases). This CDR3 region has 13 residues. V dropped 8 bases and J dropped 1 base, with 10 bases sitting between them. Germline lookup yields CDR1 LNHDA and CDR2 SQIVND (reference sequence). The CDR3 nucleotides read TGTGCCAGTGGGCGCGGGGGCACAGATACGCAGTATTTT. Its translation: CASGRGGTDTQYF.

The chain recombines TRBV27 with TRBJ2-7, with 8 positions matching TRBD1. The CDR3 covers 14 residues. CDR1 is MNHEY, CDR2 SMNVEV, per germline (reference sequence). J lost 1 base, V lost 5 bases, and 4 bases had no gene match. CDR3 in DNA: TGTGCCAGCAGTGGACAGGGTAGGTCCTACGAGCAGTACTTC. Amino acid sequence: CASSGQGRSYEQYF.

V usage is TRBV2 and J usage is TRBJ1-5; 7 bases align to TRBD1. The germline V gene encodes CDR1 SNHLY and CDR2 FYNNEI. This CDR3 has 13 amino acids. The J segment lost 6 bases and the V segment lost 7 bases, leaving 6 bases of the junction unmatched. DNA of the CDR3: TGTGCCAGCATGAGACAGGGTAGTCAGCCCCAGCATTTT. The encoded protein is CASMRQGSQPQHF.

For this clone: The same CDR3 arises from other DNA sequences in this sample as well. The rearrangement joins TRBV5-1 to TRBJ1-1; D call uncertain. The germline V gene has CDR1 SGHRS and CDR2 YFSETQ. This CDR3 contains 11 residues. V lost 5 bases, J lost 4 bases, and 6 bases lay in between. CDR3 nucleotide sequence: TGCGCCAGCAGTCGGGGCACTGAAGCTTTCTTT. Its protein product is CASSRGTEAFF.

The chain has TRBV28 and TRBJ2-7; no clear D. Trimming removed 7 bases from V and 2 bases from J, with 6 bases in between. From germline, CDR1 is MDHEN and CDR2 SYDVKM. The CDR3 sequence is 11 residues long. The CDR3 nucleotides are TGTGCCAGCACGAGCACCTACGAGCAGTACTTC. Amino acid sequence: CASTSTYEQYF.

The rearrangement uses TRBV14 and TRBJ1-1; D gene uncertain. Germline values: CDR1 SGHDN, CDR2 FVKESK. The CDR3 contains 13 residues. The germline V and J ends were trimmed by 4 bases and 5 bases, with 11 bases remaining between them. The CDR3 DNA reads TGTGCCAGCAGCCTGTACATGACTACTGAAGCTTTCTTT. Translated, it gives CASSLYMTTEAFF.

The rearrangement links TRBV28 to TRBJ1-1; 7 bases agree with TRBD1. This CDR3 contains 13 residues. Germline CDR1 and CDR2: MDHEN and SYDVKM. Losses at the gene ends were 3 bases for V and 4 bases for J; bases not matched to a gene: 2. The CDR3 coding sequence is TGTGCCAGCAGTTTGACAGGGCCCACTGAAGCTTTCTTT. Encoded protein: CASSLTGPTEAFF.

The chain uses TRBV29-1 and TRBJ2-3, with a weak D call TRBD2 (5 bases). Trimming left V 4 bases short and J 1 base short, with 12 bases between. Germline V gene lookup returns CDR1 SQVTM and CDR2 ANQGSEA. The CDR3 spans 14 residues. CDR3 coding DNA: TGCAGCGTTGCACGGGGAGTAGGCACAGATACGCAGTATTTT. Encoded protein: CSVARGVGTDTQYF.